Below are 31 T cell receptor beta chains sequenced from a single sample in a study of blood T cell repertoires in COVID-19. The table came from immunoSEQ multiplex PCR; TCRdb's copy has only in-frame clones and leaves some out. The profile shows a few hundred thousand clones, around nine tenths of them singletons. The specimen sequenced was peripheral blood. The receptors originated from a woman aged 40 to 50 who had recovered from COVID-19.

CDR3 nucleotides: TGTGCCAGCAGGGGCCAGACAGGGGGGACCTTC. This gives the protein CASRGQTGGTF. The chain combines TRBV6-6 with TRBJ1-2; 9 nucleotides align to TRBD1. V trimming: 6 bases; J trimming: 14 bases; junction bases outside the gene matches: 7. The CDR3 is 11 residues long. In germline, CDR1 is MNHNY, CDR2 SVGAGI (reference sequence).

The DNA for the CDR3 is TGCAGCGTTGCCCCAACAGGTTCGGCGAACGAGCAGTACTTC. Protein: CSVAPTGSANEQYF. The rearrangement uses TRBV29-1 and TRBJ2-7; perhaps TRBD1 as D (5 bases). The V gene lost 4 bases and the J gene lost 5 bases, with 18 bases spanning the gap. The CDR3 covers 14 residues. Germline V gene data show CDR1 as SQVTM and CDR2 as ANQGSEA.

The genes are TRBV10-2 and TRBJ1-1; D unclear. The germline V and J ends were trimmed by 6 bases and 1 base, with 6 bases remaining between them. From germline, CDR1 is WSHSY and CDR2 SAAADI. The CDR3 consists of 12 residues. The chain's CDR3 is CASRAGNTEAFF. The CDR3, as DNA: TGCGCCAGCAGGGCGGGGAACACTGAAGCTTTCTTT.

V gene TRBV30 combines with J gene TRBJ1-1, with D unresolved. There are 11 residues in the CDR3. V was pared by 3 bases and J by 2 bases, with 4 bases between. Germline lookup yields CDR1 GTSNPN and CDR2 SVGIG (reference sequence). CDR3 region: CAWRQNTEAFF. The CDR3 bases are TGTGCCTGGAGACAAAACACTGAAGCTTTCTTT.

J is TRBJ2-3 and V is TRBV6-5; a weak D match, TRBD2 (6 bases). CDR1 is MNHEY, CDR2 SVGAGI, per germline. The CDR3 runs 14 residues. V lost 10 bases and J lost 1, with 15 bases in between. The CDR3 spells CAIEGTGGTDTQYF. CDR3 bases: TGTGCCATCGAGGGCACGGGGGGCACAGATACGCAGTATTTT.

The chain uses TRBV30 and TRBJ2-5, with 7 bases matching TRBD1. V lost 1 base to trimming and J lost 5 bases; unmatched junction nucleotides: 4. Germline CDR1 GTSNPN, CDR2 SVGIG (reference sequence). The CDR3 totals 13 residues. As DNA, the CDR3 is TGTGCCTGGAGTGGCCAGGGGGTGGAGACCCAGTACTTC. Its protein is CAWSGQGVETQYF.

This chain connects TRBV7-2 to TRBJ1-4; D might be TRBD1 (5 bases). CDR3 length equals 14 residues. V was shortened by 6 bases and J by 5 bases, with 13 bases between the two germline ends. Germline V gives CDR1 SGHTA, CDR2 FQGNSA. In nucleotides, the CDR3 is TGTGCCAGCAGTTGGGGGGGGAGGAATGAAAAACTGTTTTTT. It specifies CASSWGGRNEKLFF.

This chain connects TRBV15 to TRBJ2-7, with 9 bases aligning to TRBD1. The V and J ends lost 2 bases and 6 bases, in that order; junction bases with no gene match: 11. Germline V lookup: CDR1 LNHNV, CDR2 YYDKDF (reference sequence). The CDR3 is made up of 16 amino acids. The CDR3 sequence is CATSRTPGTGWGEQYF. The CDR3 region has the DNA TGTGCCACCAGCAGAACCCCCGGGACAGGGTGGGGCGAGCAGTACTTC.

The chain employs TRBV30 and TRBJ2-5; 8 positions match TRBD2. Germline V gives CDR1 GTSNPN, CDR2 SVGIG (reference sequence). The CDR3 is 14 amino acids. Unmatched junction bases numbered 1, after V lost 0 bases and J lost 1 base. The CDR3 nucleotides read TGTGCCTGGAGTGTCGGGGGGGGCCAAGAGACCCAGTACTTC. The encoded protein is CAWSVGGGQETQYF. Supplemented by reference TRBV30 and TRBJ2-5, the full variable domain reads SQTIHQWPATLVQPVGSPLSLECTVEGTSNPNLYWYRQAAGRGLQLLFYSVGIGQISSEVPQNLSASRPQDRQFILSSKKLLLSDSGFYLCAWSVGGGQETQYFGPGTRLLVL.

This chain connects TRBV10-3 to TRBJ1-1, with a weak D call TRBD1 (5 bases). The V and J ends lost 3 bases and 1 base respectively, with 9 bases between them. The CDR3 extends over 14 amino acids. CDR1 is ENHRY and CDR2 is SYGVKD in the germline V gene. CDR3 DNA: TGTGCCATCAGTGACCGGGGGGAGAACACTGAAGCTTTCTTT. Translating gives CAISDRGENTEAFF.

The chain uses TRBV27 and TRBJ2-2, with 12 bases matching TRBD2. The V gene end was trimmed by 5 bases and the J gene end by 7 bases; junction bases not matched to a gene: 5. The CDR3 covers 15 residues. Germline CDR1 reads MNHEY; CDR2 reads SMNVEV (reference sequence). CDR3 coding DNA: TGTGCCAGCAGTCGGACTAGCGGGGTTGACGGGGAGCTGTTTTTT. This translates into CASSRTSGVDGELFF.

The rearrangement uses TRBV23-1 and TRBJ1-2; 9 bases map to TRBD1. TRBV23-1 is an ORF, with its function uncertain. The CDR3 has 14 amino acids. Unmatched junction bases numbered 7, after V lost 6 bases and J lost 5 bases. CDR3 bases: TGCGCCAGCAGCCGGACAGGGGTTGGGTATGGCTACACCTTC. Protein: CASSRTGVGYGYTF.

The rearrangement joins TRBV5-4 to TRBJ1-1, with 7 nucleotides matching TRBD1. V lost 4 bases and J lost 0; bases outside the gene matches: 6. The CDR3 loop spans 15 amino acids. Germline CDR1 is SGHNT and CDR2 is YYREEE (reference sequence). CDR3 residues: CASSDPDRVNTEAFF. CDR3 DNA sequence: TGTGCCAGCAGCGATCCCGACAGGGTGAACACTGAAGCTTTCTTT.

This clone was detected a few times. This chain links TRBV4-2 with TRBJ2-7; 9 nucleotides align to TRBD1. Germline CDR1 and CDR2: LGHNA and YNFKEQ. The CDR3 spans 15 residues. With V trimmed by 1 base and J by 7 bases, 8 bases remained unmatched. The CDR3 protein is CASSQGGQGSWEQYF. For the CDR3, the DNA is TGTGCCAGCAGCCAAGGGGGACAGGGAAGTTGGGAGCAGTACTTC.

The J gene is TRBJ1-1, the V gene TRBV29-1, with a possible D match to TRBD1 (6 bases). The CDR3 contains 14 residues. The V gene's germline CDR1 is SQVTM and CDR2 ANQGSEA. With 6 bases removed from V and 7 bases from J, the gap between germline ends came to 21 bases. For the CDR3, the DNA is TGCAGCGTCCGCCTCGGGGGGGCTCAGGGTGAAGCTTTCTTT. It specifies CSVRLGGAQGEAFF.

The rearrangement uses TRBV7-2 and TRBJ2-3; the match to TRBD1 covers 10 bases. CDR3 length equals 17 residues. Germline CDR1 and CDR2: SGHTA and FQGNSA. Unmatched junction bases numbered 9, after V lost 4 bases and J lost 2 bases. The chain's CDR3 is CASSSRLTGGVTDTQYF. In DNA form, the CDR3 reads TGTGCCAGCAGCTCCCGCCTGACAGGGGGCGTCACAGATACGCAGTATTTT. Full variable domain (rest looked up from reference TRBV7-2 and TRBJ2-3): GAGVSQSPSNKVTEKGKDVELRCDPISGHTALYWYRQSLGQGLEFLIYFQGNSAPDKSGLPSDRFSAERTGGSVSTLTIQRTQQEDSAVYLCASSSRLTGGVTDTQYFGPGTRLTVL.

V gene TRBV7-9 combines with J gene TRBJ2-1; D uncertain. This CDR3 spans 12 amino acids. V was cut by 2 bases and J by 15 bases, with 14 bases left in between. Looked up from germline, CDR1 is SEHNR and CDR2 is FQNEAQ (reference sequence). The CDR3 region has the DNA TGTGCCAGCAGCTTATCCGGCGGCCCGAGGTTCTTC. Translated, it gives CASSLSGGPRFF.

The rearrangement joins TRBV27 to TRBJ2-3, with TRBD2 matching 8 bases. The CDR3 has 15 amino acids. V was clipped by 2 bases and J by 4 bases; unmatched bases: 5. Germline CDR1 reads MNHEY; CDR2 reads SMNVEV (reference sequence). In nucleotides, the CDR3 is TGTGCCAGCAGTTTACGGGGCGGGAGGCCAGATACGCAGTATTTT. The encoded protein is CASSLRGGRPDTQYF.

This CDR3 reads CTTGGFPNQPQHF. CDR3 nucleotides: TGTACGACAGGGGGCTTCCCAAATCAGCCCCAGCATTTT. The chain recombines TRBV6-5 with TRBJ1-5, with 10 bases fitting TRBD1. From germline, CDR1 is MNHEY and CDR2 SVGAGI. The CDR3 covers 13 residues.

V gene TRBV11-2 combines with J gene TRBJ2-3; no reliable D call. This CDR3 is 12 amino acids long. V dropped 5 bases and J dropped 2 bases, with 5 bases sitting between them. Germline V gene lookup returns CDR1 SGHAT and CDR2 FQNNGV. CDR3 residues: CASSPNTDTQYF. DNA of the CDR3: TGTGCCAGCAGCCCAAACACAGATACGCAGTATTTT.

This clone was detected a few times. The chain joins TRBV5-4 to TRBJ1-6, with D perhaps TRBD1 (6 bases). The CDR3 consists of 14 residues. V lost 1 base to trimming and J lost 8 bases, with 10 bases between them. Per the germline V gene, CDR1 is SGHNT and CDR2 is YYREEE (reference sequence). Here the CDR3 DNA reads TGTGCCAGCAGCTTGAGGAACAGGGATTCACCCCTCCACTTT. This codes for CASSLRNRDSPLHF.

The rearrangement links TRBV4-2 to TRBJ2-6, with 8 bases that match TRBD1. The CDR3 has 18 residues. Trimming took 1 base from V and 0 from J; bases not matched to a gene: 5. Per germline, CDR1 LGHNA and CDR2 YNFKEQ. In nucleotides, the CDR3 is TGTGCCAGCAGCCAAGTGCAGGGGGCGAGCTCTGGGGCCAACGTCCTGACTTTC. Its translation is CASSQVQGASSGANVLTF.

V and J are TRBV24-1 and TRBJ2-5; 8 nucleotides agree with TRBD1. CDR1 is KGHDR and CDR2 is SFDVKD in the germline V gene. With 7 bases clipped from V and 4 bases from J, the junction kept 4 bases outside the gene matches. This CDR3 spans 13 amino acids. As DNA, the CDR3 is TGTGCCACCAGGCAGGGGGCAGGAGAGACCCAGTACTTC. As protein: CATRQGAGETQYF.

This chain joins TRBV19 and TRBJ1-6; tentative D call: TRBD1 (6 bases). Germline V CDR1 and CDR2: LNHDA, SQIVND (reference sequence). The CDR3 extends over 15 amino acids. Trimming removed 4 bases from V and 7 bases from J, with 14 bases in between. CDR3 residues: CASSNPDRRNSPLHF. DNA for the CDR3: TGTGCCAGTAGTAACCCTGACAGGAGGAATTCACCCCTCCACTTT.

This sequence joins TRBV7-9 and TRBJ2-1; tentative D call: TRBD1 (6 bases). CDR3 length: 15 amino acids. CDR1 SEHNR and CDR2 FQNEAQ come from the germline V gene (reference sequence). V dropped 5 bases and J dropped 3 bases, with 14 bases sitting between them. This chain's CDR3 is CASSIRGLGYNEQFF. The CDR3 DNA is TGTGCCAGCAGCATCAGGGGCTTGGGCTACAATGAGCAGTTCTTC.

The genes are TRBV7-3 and TRBJ2-7; maybe TRBD2 (6 bases). Per the germline V gene, CDR1 is SGHTA and CDR2 is FQGTGA. Trimming stripped 5 bases from V and 2 bases from J, with 13 bases between. There are 14 residues in the CDR3. The CDR3, as DNA: TGTGCCAGCAGCCCTGGGACTGGCCCCTACGAGCAGTACTTC. It codes for CASSPGTGPYEQYF.

The chain links TRBV5-4 to TRBJ1-1; the D is unclear. Germline V CDR1 and CDR2: SGHNT, YYREEE (reference sequence). CDR3 length: 16 amino acids. With 0 bases removed from V and 1 base from J, the gap between germline ends came to 13 bases. The DNA of the CDR3 is TGTGCCAGCAGCTTGGCCCCGCTAAATAGGAACACTGAAGCTTTCTTT. Translation gives CASSLAPLNRNTEAFF.

The V gene is TRBV5-1, the J gene TRBJ2-3; maybe TRBD2 (6 bases). This CDR3 has 15 residues. Germline V gene sequence: CDR1 SGHRS, CDR2 YFSETQ. The V end lost 1 base, the J end lost 4 bases, and 13 bases lay between the germline ends. The CDR3 loop is CASSLRGMDADTQYF. DNA for the CDR3: TGCGCCAGCAGCTTGCGCGGGATGGATGCAGATACGCAGTATTTT.

The CDR3 nucleotides are TGCGCCACCAAGCGGGAGGCCAACACCGGGGAGCTGTTTTTT. Its translation is CATKREANTGELFF. The chain combines TRBV5-1 with TRBJ2-2; 9 bases agree with TRBD2. Germline CDR1 SGHRS, CDR2 YFSETQ. The length of the CDR3 is 14 residues. J was trimmed by 2 bases and V by 9 bases; bases with no gene match: 5.

The rearrangement uses TRBV30 and TRBJ1-4, with D maybe TRBD1 (6 bases). The CDR3 has 14 amino acids. From germline, CDR1 is GTSNPN and CDR2 SVGIG (reference sequence). The V gene lost 3 bases and the J gene lost 5 bases, with 13 bases spanning the gap. In DNA, the CDR3 is TGTGCCTGGAGGCTAAAAGGGGGAAATGAAAAACTGTTTTTT. It encodes CAWRLKGGNEKLFF.

This chain uses TRBV6-2 or TRBV6-3 with TRBJ2-7, with 10 bases lining up with TRBD1. The CDR3 consists of 14 residues. Germline CDR1 is MNHEY and CDR2 is SVGEGT. With 6 bases clipped from V and 6 bases from J, the junction kept 8 bases outside the gene matches. This chain's CDR3 is CASSVPGQGSEQYF. In DNA, the CDR3 is TGTGCCAGCAGCGTCCCGGGACAGGGGAGCGAGCAGTACTTC.